The T cell receptor (beta chain) described here comes from a study of CD8+CD57+ T cells in acquired aplastic anemia. With respect to this clonotype: What it binds is unknown.

The V segment lost 7 bases and the J segment 1 base; nucleotides outside the gene matches: 9. This CDR3 spans 14 amino acids. Germline CDR1 reads DFQATT; CDR2 reads SNEGSKA (reference sequence). Genomic DNA acted as the template from which TCR beta VDJ combination and CDR3 sequence profiling were carried out. TCRdb independently ran MiXCR on the reads; one entry per CDR3 protein. The sample consists of around 180,000 distinct CDR3 sequences, 55% to 80% of them appearing once. The study's findings and limits: The study found no significant CD8+ Simpson's diversity difference between patients and controls.

This chain connects TRBV20-1 to TRBJ2-7, with 8 positions matching TRBD1. The sample comprised sorted CD4+, CD8+, or CD8+CD57+ T cells (not recorded which) from PBMCs. This receptor was identified in a human donor in good health. CDR3 DNA: TGCAGTGGAGGGGGACAGGATGATTCCTACGAGCAGTACTTC. Translating it yields CSGGGQDDSYEQYF.